Listed below are T cell receptor beta chains from one sample, sequenced in a study of blood T cell repertoires in COVID-19. Profiling relied on immunoSEQ multiplex PCR, and the TCRdb table lists in-frame clones only, not all of them. The sample holds about 120,000 clones; around 80% are singletons and the top ten take less than 9%. Sequenced sample: peripheral blood. Receptor source: a man aged 65-85 years with active or convalescent COVID-19. The CDR3 runs from the conserved cysteine through the conserved F or W.

v_call	j_call	cdr3_aa
TRBV7-9	TRBJ1-2	CASSSQARGQGDGYTF
TRBV29-1	TRBJ2-7	CSVLNRDRASYEQYF
TRBV7-3	TRBJ2-1	CASSPGRDNEQFF
TRBV19	TRBJ2-7	CASSSGQGTRHEQYF
TRBV11-2	TRBJ1-4	CASSLDVPQGGEKLFF
TRBV28	TRBJ2-3	CASSLRTSGRLDTQYF
TRBV19	TRBJ2-1	CASSKGQGGEQFF
TRBV2	TRBJ2-7	CASRAGGVEMQYF
TRBV5-1	TRBJ2-3	CASSLAGGSTDTQYF
TRBV28	TRBJ1-2	CASSAPGGTNYGYTF
TRBV5-4	TRBJ2-5	CASSLRPLQGREETQYF
TRBV4-1	TRBJ2-7	CASSPKTGAYEQYF
TRBV5-1	TRBJ1-1	CASSPRTGGSAEAFF
TRBV12-3/TRBV12-4	TRBJ1-2	CASSSGTFYGYTF
TRBV10-3	TRBJ1-2	CAISERTGSSNYGYTF
TRBV5-1	TRBJ1-4	CASSLATGVTNEKLFF
TRBV2	TRBJ1-1	CASGAGQEATEAFF
TRBV29-1	TRBJ1-2	CSVEGSGGRHTF
TRBV3-1/TRBV3-2	TRBJ1-2	CASSQSGNYGYTF
TRBV18	TRBJ2-1	CASSPPSPVGRSYNEQFF
TRBV9	TRBJ1-4	CASSGRGGHEKLFF
TRBV7-2	TRBJ2-1	CASSLGGLAVEQFF
TRBV11-3	TRBJ2-7	CASSSVGGPYEQYF
TRBV6-1	TRBJ1-1	CASSERLGQFNTEAFF
TRBV19	TRBJ2-3	CASSFSGGTTLTQYF
TRBV13	TRBJ2-3	CASSKPDTSGTDTQYF
TRBV5-1	TRBJ2-7	CASSPLAGGYEQYF
TRBV7-3	TRBJ1-1	CASSLSGGQTEAFF
TRBV5-1	TRBJ2-3	CASSGTSSDTQYF
TRBV27	TRBJ2-1	CASSFTVKKSGNEQFF
TRBV6-5	TRBJ1-3	CASSTDRSSGNTIYF
TRBV21-1	TRBJ2-1	CASSKQTGITYNEQFF
TRBV4-2	TRBJ2-7	CASSQVSSSYEQYF
TRBV7-8	TRBJ2-7	CASSLPGQGAYEQYF
TRBV9	TRBJ1-1	CASSVVAGLNTEAFF
TRBV11-2	TRBJ2-5	CASSSRTANQETQYF
TRBV5-1	TRBJ2-1	CASSSLGSGGPYNEQFF
TRBV7-6	TRBJ1-2	CASSPGQGGYGYTF
TRBV7-2	TRBJ2-2	CASSVQGASTGELFF
TRBV29-1	TRBJ2-5	CSVGLSGGEETQYF
TRBV28	TRBJ1-2	CASSGTAKGSYTF
TRBV2	TRBJ2-7	CASSGAGGFHEQYF
TRBV14	TRBJ1-2	CASSTETGSPYYGYTF
TRBV5-4	TRBJ2-2	CASSEGLAGSTGELFF
TRBV28	TRBJ1-2	CASSYRGLTGYTF
TRBV7-8	TRBJ2-1	CASSRNRGEQFF
TRBV5-4	TRBJ2-1	CASSLGGGRAYNEQFF
TRBV7-2	TRBJ1-1	CASSPQGGNTEAFF
TRBV5-6	TRBJ2-3	CASSLARTRHLGDTQYF
TRBV11-2	TRBJ2-7	CASSLAEEAYEQYF
TRBV3-1/TRBV3-2	TRBJ1-6	CASNGGQLNSPLHF
TRBV4-3	TRBJ2-7	CASSPTSGTYEQYF
TRBV19	TRBJ1-5	CASSIKSRNQPQHF
TRBV11-1	TRBJ2-7	CASSLALGSSYEQYF
TRBV7-2	TRBJ1-1	CASRAGTGMNTEAFF
TRBV4-1	TRBJ2-5	CASSPRFGELARETQYF
TRBV18	TRBJ1-2	CASSPSGQETRYTF
TRBV11-2	TRBJ1-5	CASSLSLGQPQHF
TRBV6-5	TRBJ1-5	CATTGEINQPQHF
TRBV4-3	TRBJ2-7	CASSQAHGVTYEQYF